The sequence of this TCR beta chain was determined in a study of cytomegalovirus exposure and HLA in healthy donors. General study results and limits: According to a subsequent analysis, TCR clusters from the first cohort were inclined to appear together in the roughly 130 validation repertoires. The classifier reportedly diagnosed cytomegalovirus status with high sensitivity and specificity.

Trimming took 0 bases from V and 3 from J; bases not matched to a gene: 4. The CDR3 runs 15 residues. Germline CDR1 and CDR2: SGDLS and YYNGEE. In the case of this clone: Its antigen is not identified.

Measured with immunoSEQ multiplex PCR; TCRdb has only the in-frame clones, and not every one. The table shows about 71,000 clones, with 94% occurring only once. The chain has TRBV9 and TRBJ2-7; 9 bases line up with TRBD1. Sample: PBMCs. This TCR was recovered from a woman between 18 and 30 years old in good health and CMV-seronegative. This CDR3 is CASSVGTGEFYEQYF. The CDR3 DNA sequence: TGTGCCAGCAGCGTAGGGACAGGGGAGTTCTACGAGCAGTACTTC.